This TCR beta chain was identified during a study of T cells after yellow fever vaccination. Study findings and constraints: A secondary response was less intense yet reached its peak sooner, at day 5 versus 15. Booster sampling recovered most clones from primary vaccination (96% CD4, approximately 90% CD8). FACS-sorted repertoires could contain abundant clonotypes contaminating from the bulk population.

Looked up from germline, CDR1 is MNHNY and CDR2 is SVGAGI (reference sequence). The CDR3 is made up of 16 amino acids. V was trimmed by 2 bases and J by 1 base, leaving 9 bases between them. A universal primer site and UMIs were added as TCR cDNA was made by 5'RACE template switching. TCRdb used MiXCR to reprocess the 5' RACE reads, holding one entry per CDR3 protein. Of hundreds of thousands of distinct CDR3 sequences in the sample, 15% to 20% were seen once. Regarding this clonotype: As yet, its antigen is unknown.

The sequenced sample was PBMCs, obtained before the yellow fever booster vaccination. This rearrangement joins TRBV6-6 to TRBJ2-6, with a possible D match to TRBD2 (5 bases). This receptor was taken from a man aged 18 to 30 who received the YFV17D yellow fever vaccine. CDR3 protein: CASSYEGQSGANVLTF. CDR3 DNA sequence: TGTGCCAGCAGTTACGAGGGCCAGTCTGGGGCCAACGTCCTGACTTTC.